This entry describes one TCR beta chain. The antigen is undetermined. The sample is drawn from a study of cytomegalovirus exposure and HLA in healthy donors. At the level of the study: Membership in the Caucasian-associated ancestry cluster was found for about four fifths of 300 to 400 genotyped donors.

PCR employed 60 Vbeta and 13 Jbeta primers. Clones were read by immunoSEQ multiplex PCR, and TCRdb kept only the in-frame ones, dropping some. This table has about 180,000 clones, about 78% appearing once. Study findings and constraints: High specificity and sensitivity for cytomegalovirus status were reported for the classifier.

The V and J ends lost 7 bases and 2 bases, in that order; junction bases with no gene match: 14. CDR1 is PRHDT and CDR2 is FYEKMQ in the germline V gene (reference sequence). This CDR3 spans 18 amino acids. This clonotype originated in a man in his forties in good health and CMV-seronegative. The material sequenced was PBMCs. The genes are TRBV13 and TRBJ1-2; 12 bases are shared with TRBD1. CDR3 protein: CASTNRRDRGRANYGYTF. CDR3 bases: TGTGCCAGCACCAATCGTAGGGACAGGGGGCGCGCAAACTATGGCTACACCTTC.